Listed below are T cell receptor beta chains from one sample, sequenced in a study of CDR3 diversity in severe acne. TCRdb itself ran the PCR reads through MiXCR, one entry per CDR3 protein. The table has over 100,000 distinct CDR3 sequences, roughly half seen once. Material for sequencing was blood. The receptor source for this set is a male donor with acne. Both conserved end residues are part of each CDR3. The order of the fields is D gene, clone size, J gene, V gene, CDR3 length, CDR3 DNA, CDR3 protein. D genes are given only for firm matches. Expanded clones are given a class, and other clones once, few, many or no size at all.

d_call: NA; clone_size: NA; j_call: TRBJ2-7; v_call: TRBV7-8; cdr3_length: 16; cdr3_nt: TGTGCCAGCAGCTTAGCGGGAGGAGGGGGCGATTACGAGCAGTACTTC; cdr3_aa: CASSLAGGGGDYEQYF
d_call: TRBD1; clone_size: NA; j_call: TRBJ2-5; v_call: TRBV7-3; cdr3_length: 14; cdr3_nt: TGTGCCAGCAGCTTACCAGGGGGCACGGAGACCCAGTACTTC; cdr3_aa: CASSLPGGTETQYF
d_call: TRBD2; clone_size: many; j_call: TRBJ2-3; v_call: TRBV12-3/TRBV12-4; cdr3_length: 16; cdr3_nt: TGTGCCAGCAGTCTTGAGGCCGGGGGGGGTCGAGATACGCAGTATTTT; cdr3_aa: CASSLEAGGGRDTQYF
d_call: NA; clone_size: NA; j_call: TRBJ1-2; v_call: TRBV25-1; cdr3_length: 13; cdr3_nt: TGTGCCAGCAGTGAGCGAATGGGGTATGGCTACACCTTC; cdr3_aa: CASSERMGYGYTF
d_call: NA; clone_size: NA; j_call: TRBJ2-3; v_call: TRBV7-2; cdr3_length: 17; cdr3_nt: TGTGCCAGCAGCTCAAACCGGTGGGGGGTGCCCACAGATACGCAGTATTTT; cdr3_aa: CASSSNRWGVPTDTQYF
d_call: TRBD1; clone_size: many; j_call: TRBJ1-2; v_call: TRBV7-9; cdr3_length: 16; cdr3_nt: TGTGCCAGCAGCTTAACTTGGCAGGGGGAGGCCAGTGGCTACACCTTC; cdr3_aa: CASSLTWQGEASGYTF
d_call: TRBD1; clone_size: few; j_call: TRBJ2-7; v_call: TRBV7-2; cdr3_length: 14; cdr3_nt: TGTGCCAGCAGCACGGGACAGGGGAAGAACGAGCAGTACTTC; cdr3_aa: CASSTGQGKNEQYF
d_call: TRBD1; clone_size: NA; j_call: TRBJ1-2; v_call: TRBV25-1; cdr3_length: 13; cdr3_nt: TGTGCCAGCAGTACCCCGACAGGGCATGGCTACACCTTC; cdr3_aa: CASSTPTGHGYTF
d_call: TRBD2; clone_size: NA; j_call: TRBJ2-3; v_call: TRBV10-3; cdr3_length: 16; cdr3_nt: TGTGCCATCAGACCACTAGCGGAGGCTAGCACAGATACGCAGTATTTT; cdr3_aa: CAIRPLAEASTDTQYF
d_call: TRBD1; clone_size: NA; j_call: TRBJ1-2; v_call: TRBV5-1; cdr3_length: 14; cdr3_nt: TGCGCCAGCAGCCCGACAGGGGCGACCTATGGCTACACCTTC; cdr3_aa: CASSPTGATYGYTF
d_call: NA; clone_size: many; j_call: TRBJ1-1; v_call: TRBV12-3/TRBV12-4; cdr3_length: 14; cdr3_nt: TGTGCCAGCAGACCCTCTTGGGGGGACACTGAAGCTTTCTTT; cdr3_aa: CASRPSWGDTEAFF
d_call: TRBD2; clone_size: NA; j_call: TRBJ2-2; v_call: TRBV4-3; cdr3_length: 16; cdr3_nt: TGCGCCAGCAGCCATGCGAGCGGGAGAGCAACCGGGGAGCTGTTTTTT; cdr3_aa: CASSHASGRATGELFF
d_call: TRBD2; clone_size: many; j_call: TRBJ2-7; v_call: TRBV6-4; cdr3_length: 14; cdr3_nt: TGTGCCAGCAGTGAGCGGGAGGGCTCCTACGAGCAGTACTTC; cdr3_aa: CASSEREGSYEQYF
d_call: TRBD2; clone_size: few; j_call: TRBJ2-1; v_call: TRBV9; cdr3_length: 16; cdr3_nt: TGTGCCAGCAGCGATAGAACTAGCGGGAAATACAATGAGCAGTTCTTC; cdr3_aa: CASSDRTSGKYNEQFF
d_call: NA; clone_size: NA; j_call: TRBJ1-4; v_call: TRBV10-1; cdr3_length: 10; cdr3_nt: TGCGCCATACCCCGGGAAAAACTGTTTTTT; cdr3_aa: CAIPREKLFF
d_call: NA; clone_size: NA; j_call: TRBJ2-5; v_call: TRBV20-1; cdr3_length: 16; cdr3_nt: TGCAGTGCTAGAGAAGGGGGGGCTGGTGGGCAAGAGACCCAGTACTTC; cdr3_aa: CSAREGGAGGQETQYF
d_call: NA; clone_size: few; j_call: TRBJ2-6; v_call: TRBV24-1; cdr3_length: 17; cdr3_nt: TGTGCCACCGATTCCGGGACGCCAGGCTCTGGGGCCAACGTCCTGACTTTC; cdr3_aa: CATDSGTPGSGANVLTF
d_call: TRBD1; clone_size: few; j_call: TRBJ2-7; v_call: TRBV19; cdr3_length: 14; cdr3_nt: TGTGCCAGTAGTATGGGGCAGGGGGCCTACGAGCAGTACTTC; cdr3_aa: CASSMGQGAYEQYF
d_call: NA; clone_size: many; j_call: TRBJ2-1; v_call: TRBV18; cdr3_length: 15; cdr3_nt: TGTGCCGGCCAAGCCGAACTAGTCAAAGGCAATGAGCAGTTCTTC; cdr3_aa: CAGQAELVKGNEQFF
d_call: NA; clone_size: NA; j_call: TRBJ1-6; v_call: TRBV7-3; cdr3_length: 16; cdr3_nt: TGTGCCAGCAGCTTAATCGGAGGGTGGAACGATTCACCCCTCCACTTT; cdr3_aa: CASSLIGGWNDSPLHF
d_call: TRBD1; clone_size: NA; j_call: TRBJ1-5; v_call: TRBV15; cdr3_length: 14; cdr3_nt: TGTGCCACAACCGGACAGGGGAGCAATCAGCCCCAGCATTTT; cdr3_aa: CATTGQGSNQPQHF
d_call: NA; clone_size: NA; j_call: TRBJ2-7; v_call: TRBV4-1; cdr3_length: 16; cdr3_nt: TGTGCCAGCAGCGCCCCAGCGGGCAGTCTCTCCTACGAGCAGTACTTC; cdr3_aa: CASSAPAGSLSYEQYF
d_call: NA; clone_size: NA; j_call: TRBJ1-3; v_call: TRBV20-1; cdr3_length: 16; cdr3_nt: TGCAGTGCTCTCGATGAGGGCAACGTTTCTGGAAACACCATATATTTT; cdr3_aa: CSALDEGNVSGNTIYF
d_call: TRBD1; clone_size: NA; j_call: TRBJ2-7; v_call: TRBV7-2; cdr3_length: 16; cdr3_nt: TGCGCCAGCAGCGCATCAGGTGGGACAGGTCAGTACGAGCAGTACTTC; cdr3_aa: CASSASGGTGQYEQYF
d_call: TRBD1; clone_size: NA; j_call: TRBJ2-7; v_call: TRBV19; cdr3_length: 15; cdr3_nt: TGTGCCAGGAGTATCACAGGGGGTGAGTCCTACGCGCAGTACTTC; cdr3_aa: CARSITGGESYAQYF
d_call: NA; clone_size: many; j_call: TRBJ2-2; v_call: TRBV12-3/TRBV12-4; cdr3_length: 14; cdr3_nt: TGTGCCAGCACTGAGAACGCGATTCCCGGGGAGCTGTTTTTT; cdr3_aa: CASTENAIPGELFF
d_call: NA; clone_size: NA; j_call: TRBJ2-7; v_call: TRBV7-9; cdr3_length: 13; cdr3_nt: TGTGCCAGCAGCCGTAGCAGTGCCTACGAGCAGTACTTC; cdr3_aa: CASSRSSAYEQYF
d_call: NA; clone_size: few; j_call: TRBJ1-5; v_call: TRBV28; cdr3_length: 15; cdr3_nt: TGTGCCAGCAGATTAGACGGGTACGGTAATCAGCCCCAGCATTTT; cdr3_aa: CASRLDGYGNQPQHF
d_call: NA; clone_size: NA; j_call: TRBJ1-1; v_call: TRBV28; cdr3_length: 15; cdr3_nt: TGTGCCAGCAGTAAAATCTACAGGGTAAACACTGAAGCTTTCTTT; cdr3_aa: CASSKIYRVNTEAFF
d_call: NA; clone_size: NA; j_call: TRBJ1-5; v_call: TRBV19; cdr3_length: 14; cdr3_nt: TGTGCCAGTAATACAGGACAAATTAATCAGCCCCAGCATTTT; cdr3_aa: CASNTGQINQPQHF
d_call: NA; clone_size: medium-sized; j_call: TRBJ2-6; v_call: TRBV20-1; cdr3_length: 13; cdr3_nt: TGCAGTGCTAGGGGTTTTGGGGCCAACGTCCTGACTTTC; cdr3_aa: CSARGFGANVLTF
d_call: TRBD2; clone_size: once; j_call: TRBJ2-3; v_call: TRBV5-6; cdr3_length: 17; cdr3_nt: TGTGCCAGCAGCTTAGCGGGACTAGCGGGAGGTACAGATACGCAGTATTTT; cdr3_aa: CASSLAGLAGGTDTQYF
d_call: TRBD1; clone_size: many; j_call: TRBJ2-2; v_call: TRBV2; cdr3_length: 13; cdr3_nt: TGTGCCAGCAGTGGACAGGGGACCGGGGAGCTGTTTTTT; cdr3_aa: CASSGQGTGELFF
d_call: NA; clone_size: NA; j_call: TRBJ2-5; v_call: TRBV10-3; cdr3_length: 14; cdr3_nt: TGTGCCAGCAGCCCCGGTCGCGAGGTAGAGACCCAGTACTTC; cdr3_aa: CASSPGREVETQYF
d_call: TRBD1; clone_size: many; j_call: TRBJ2-7; v_call: TRBV6-5; cdr3_length: 14; cdr3_nt: TGTGCCAGCAATCGACAGGGGTTTTTCCACGAGCAGTACTTC; cdr3_aa: CASNRQGFFHEQYF
d_call: NA; clone_size: NA; j_call: TRBJ2-3; v_call: TRBV30; cdr3_length: 11; cdr3_nt: TGTGCCTGGAGTGTTTTAAATACGCAGTATTTT; cdr3_aa: CAWSVLNTQYF
d_call: NA; clone_size: many; j_call: TRBJ2-7; v_call: TRBV6-1; cdr3_length: 13; cdr3_nt: TGTGCCAGCATCGACAGCAATTCCTACGAGCAGTACTTC; cdr3_aa: CASIDSNSYEQYF
d_call: TRBD2; clone_size: few; j_call: TRBJ2-2; v_call: TRBV9; cdr3_length: 15; cdr3_nt: TGTGCCAGCAGCGTAGGGACTAGCGGGTCCGGGGAGCTGTTTTTT; cdr3_aa: CASSVGTSGSGELFF
d_call: TRBD1; clone_size: NA; j_call: TRBJ2-5; v_call: TRBV24-1; cdr3_length: 12; cdr3_nt: TGTGCCACCAGCGGACAGGAGAAAGCCCAGTACTTC; cdr3_aa: CATSGQEKAQYF
d_call: TRBD1; clone_size: NA; j_call: TRBJ2-2; v_call: TRBV7-9; cdr3_length: 16; cdr3_nt: TGTGCCAGCAGGTACCCCGGGACAGGGAACACCGGGGAGCTGTTTTTT; cdr3_aa: CASRYPGTGNTGELFF
d_call: NA; clone_size: NA; j_call: TRBJ2-2; v_call: TRBV4-1; cdr3_length: 17; cdr3_nt: TGCGCCAGCAGCCAAGAAAGACAGGACCGGTTCACCGGGGAGCTGTTTTTT; cdr3_aa: CASSQERQDRFTGELFF
d_call: TRBD1; clone_size: NA; j_call: TRBJ2-7; v_call: TRBV11-2; cdr3_length: 14; cdr3_nt: TGTGCCAGCAGCTTTGGGACAGGGTTCTACGAGCAGTACTTC; cdr3_aa: CASSFGTGFYEQYF
d_call: TRBD1; clone_size: NA; j_call: TRBJ2-7; v_call: TRBV7-9; cdr3_length: 15; cdr3_nt: TGTGCCAGCAGCCCGGGACAGTCGACCTTCTACGAGCAGTACTTC; cdr3_aa: CASSPGQSTFYEQYF
d_call: TRBD1; clone_size: few; j_call: TRBJ2-7; v_call: TRBV20-1; cdr3_length: 13; cdr3_nt: TGCAGTGAGACGGGACAGGGTTCCTACGAGCAGTACTTC; cdr3_aa: CSETGQGSYEQYF
d_call: NA; clone_size: few; j_call: TRBJ2-1; v_call: TRBV6-1; cdr3_length: 12; cdr3_nt: TGTGCCAGCAGCCCTGGGTCCAATGAGCAGTTCTTC; cdr3_aa: CASSPGSNEQFF
d_call: NA; clone_size: NA; j_call: TRBJ2-6; v_call: TRBV19; cdr3_length: 14; cdr3_nt: TGTGCCACCCTTCTGGGAGCTGGGGCCAACGTCCTGACTTTC; cdr3_aa: CATLLGAGANVLTF
d_call: NA; clone_size: many; j_call: TRBJ1-2; v_call: TRBV5-6; cdr3_length: 12; cdr3_nt: TGTGCCAGCAGCATTCGGACCTATGGCTACACCTTC; cdr3_aa: CASSIRTYGYTF
d_call: NA; clone_size: many; j_call: TRBJ2-5; v_call: TRBV3-1; cdr3_length: 14; cdr3_nt: TGTGCCAGCAGCCAAGTGGGTAGTCTGGAGACCCAGTACTTC; cdr3_aa: CASSQVGSLETQYF
d_call: TRBD1; clone_size: many; j_call: TRBJ2-1; v_call: TRBV2; cdr3_length: 14; cdr3_nt: TGTGCCACCTACCAGGACAGGGACTTGAGGGGGCAGTTCTTC; cdr3_aa: CATYQDRDLRGQFF
d_call: TRBD1; clone_size: few; j_call: TRBJ1-6; v_call: TRBV25-1; cdr3_length: 17; cdr3_nt: TGTGCCAGCAGTGAATCTATAGGGACAGGGGGCTATTCACCCCTCCACTTT; cdr3_aa: CASSESIGTGGYSPLHF
d_call: NA; clone_size: many; j_call: TRBJ1-5; v_call: TRBV12-3/TRBV12-4; cdr3_length: 15; cdr3_nt: TGTGCCAGCAGTTTGGATGGCCGGCGGGGAATACCCCAGCATTTT; cdr3_aa: CASSLDGRRGIPQHF
d_call: TRBD1; clone_size: NA; j_call: TRBJ2-2; v_call: TRBV6-1; cdr3_length: 16; cdr3_nt: TGTGCCAGCAGTGGGATCTCATTACAGGGGCCCGGGGAGCTGTTTTTT; cdr3_aa: CASSGISLQGPGELFF
d_call: TRBD1; clone_size: few; j_call: TRBJ1-6; v_call: TRBV19; cdr3_length: 15; cdr3_nt: TGTGCCAGTAGTCGGGACAGGGGAACAAGTTCACCCCTCCACTTT; cdr3_aa: CASSRDRGTSSPLHF
d_call: TRBD1; clone_size: NA; j_call: TRBJ2-7; v_call: TRBV7-3; cdr3_length: 17; cdr3_nt: TGCGCCAGCAGCCGGGGGCAGGGGGCGTCAAACCTCCACGAGCAGTACTTC; cdr3_aa: CASSRGQGASNLHEQYF
d_call: NA; clone_size: NA; j_call: TRBJ2-1; v_call: TRBV18; cdr3_length: 15; cdr3_nt: TGTGCCAGCTCACCGGGGGCGGGGGCCTACAATGAGCAGTTCTTC; cdr3_aa: CASSPGAGAYNEQFF
d_call: NA; clone_size: once; j_call: TRBJ2-5; v_call: TRBV12-5; cdr3_length: 13; cdr3_nt: TGTGCTAGTGGTTTGGGACGGCAAGAGACCCAGTACTTC; cdr3_aa: CASGLGRQETQYF
d_call: NA; clone_size: NA; j_call: TRBJ1-6; v_call: TRBV20-1; cdr3_length: 14; cdr3_nt: TGCAGTGCTAAACATGGCTCCTATAATTCACCCCTCCACTTT; cdr3_aa: CSAKHGSYNSPLHF